This T cell receptor (beta chain) was sequenced in a study of Ad26.COV2.S vaccination and SARS-CoV-2 variants. Study-wide findings and caveats: Placebo recipients had lower spike-specific TCR breadth than vaccine recipients. It is possible that the TCR breadth and depth analyses underestimated the total T cell responses. Reportedly, after vaccination the spike-specific CD8+ and CD4+ T cell responses displayed substantial breadth. Vaccinated and placebo-treated recipients had similar non-spike TCR breadth.

Between the trimmed V and J ends, which lost 8 bases and 2 bases, there was a span of 16 bases. This CDR3 is 15 amino acids long. Treatment here: approximately 18 received Ad26.COV2.S at low or high dose, single or two shots; 5 received placebo; per-sample allocation not given. Day 63 after the first injection of vaccine or placebo was the sampling time. Notes on this clone: Antigen unknown.

The protocol was immunoSEQ multiplex PCR, while the TCRdb copy is restricted to in-frame clones and leaves out a portion. The repertoire holds 400,000 to 450,000 clones, with around 90% as singletons. This sequence was found in a person between 18 and 59 years old who received the Ad26.COV2.S COVID-19 vaccine or a placebo. The rearrangement links TRBV23-1 to TRBJ2-1, with D maybe TRBD2 (6 bases). TRBV23-1 is placed among ORFs of uncertain function. Material: peripheral blood, obtained in a trial of Ad26.COV2.S vaccine versus placebo. CDR3 DNA sequence: TGCGCCAGCCCTTGGCGGCGGGAAACCTACAATGAGCAGTTCTTC. Encoded protein: CASPWRRETYNEQFF.